What follows are 32 T cell receptor beta chains derived from one specimen sequenced in a study of neurological immune-mediated disorders. TCRdb redid the calling of the 5' RACE reads with MiXCR, one entry per CDR3 protein. The sample contains 65,000 to 85,000 distinct CDR3 sequences, nearly 6% of which appear only once. The time point is: longitudinal time-point 2. The sequenced sample consisted of PBMCs. Receptors were obtained from a woman aged 60 to 75 with multiple sclerosis.

This clonotype occurred many times. V is TRBV5-1 and J is TRBJ1-1; 12 positions match TRBD1. V was clipped by 1 base and J by 1 base; unmatched bases: 5. The V gene's germline CDR1 is SGHRS and CDR2 YFSETQ. The CDR3 has 17 residues. The CDR3 DNA is TGCGCCAGCAGCTTGTGGGACAGGGGGCTGGAGAACACTGAAGCTTTCTTT. Translation gives CASSLWDRGLENTEAFF.

Only a few counts were recorded for this clonotype. The V and J genes are TRBV7-6 and TRBJ1-3; tentative D call: TRBD1 (5 bases). This CDR3 has 15 amino acids. V lost 1 base to trimming and J lost 2 bases, with 9 bases between them. Germline CDR1 and CDR2: SGHVS and FNYEAQ. The CDR3 spells CASSLVPGTGNTIYF. CDR3 in DNA: TGTGCCAGCAGCTTAGTTCCAGGGACTGGAAACACCATATATTTT.

At least ten counts were recorded for this clonotype. CDR3 amino acids: CASSKGGTSDSNQPQHF. For the CDR3, the DNA is TGCGCCAGCAGCAAGGGAGGGACGTCGGATAGCAATCAGCCCCAGCATTTT. The gene calls are TRBV5-1 and TRBJ1-5; D possibly corresponds to TRBD1 (5 bases). With 4 bases removed from V and 0 bases from J, the gap between germline ends came to 17 bases. This CDR3 has 17 amino acids. CDR1 is SGHRS and CDR2 is YFSETQ in the germline V gene.

With regard to this clonotype: A read error may explain this, as a much larger clone is one base away. J is TRBJ1-4 and V is TRBV5-1; 8 bases are a match to TRBD1. The CDR3 runs to 15 residues. Germline CDR1 SGHRS, CDR2 YFSETQ. Here the CDR3 reads CASSHGQGVGEKMFF. The CDR3 DNA is TGCGCCAGCAGCCATGGACAGGGTGTAGGGGAAAAAATGTTTTTT.

This clonotype was seen only a few times. The chain couples TRBV5-6 to TRBJ2-5; 9 nucleotides match TRBD1. This CDR3 comprises 17 residues. J lost 3 bases, V lost 4 bases, and 13 bases had no gene match. Germline V CDR1 and CDR2: SGHDT, YYEEEE. CDR3 protein: CASSVTGTGREKETQYF. CDR3 coding DNA: TGTGCCAGCAGCGTGACCGGGACAGGGAGGGAGAAAGAGACCCAGTACTTC.

This clonotype was seen at least ten times. The V call is TRBV7-6, the J call TRBJ1-2; D might be TRBD1 (6 bases). V lost 1 base, J lost 7 bases, and 10 bases lay in between. CDR3 length: 13 amino acids. Germline loops: CDR1 SGHVS, CDR2 FNYEAQ. Here the CDR3 DNA reads TGTGCCAGCAGCTTAGTTGGGGGGCGTGGCTACACCTTC. As protein: CASSLVGGRGYTF.

This clonotype was observed many times. This chain uses TRBV9 with TRBJ2-6, with a weak D call TRBD2 (5 bases). Germline CDR1 SGDLS, CDR2 YYNGEE. CDR3 length equals 17 residues. The V end was cut by 2 bases, the J end by 2 bases, with 14 bases between. CDR3 nucleotide sequence: TGTGCCAGCAGCGTTGAGGGATTCTCTGCTGGGGCCAACGTCCTGACTTTC. This codes for CASSVEGFSAGANVLTF. The whole variable domain, filled in from reference TRBV9 and TRBJ2-6, reads DSGVTQTPKHLITATGQRVTLRCSPRSGDLSVYWYQQSLDQGLQFLIQYYNGEERAKGNILERFSAQQFPDLHSELNLSSLELGDSALYFCASSVEGFSAGANVLTFGAGSRLTVL.

This clonotype showed up many times. This sequence joins TRBV12-3 or TRBV12-4 and TRBJ1-1; 8 bases map to TRBD1. There are 15 residues in the CDR3. The trim removed 5 bases at V and 7 bases at J, leaving 12 bases unmatched. CDR3 sequence: CASSLNPQGANEAFF. The CDR3 nucleotides are TGTGCCAGCAGTCTCAACCCTCAGGGGGCCAATGAAGCTTTCTTT.

This clonotype was seen repeatedly, ten times or more. The chain couples TRBV20-1 to TRBJ1-6, with 7 bases aligning to TRBD1. V shed 7 bases and J 9 bases; nucleotides not matched to a gene: 15. CDR3 length equals 15 residues. Germline CDR1 and CDR2: DFQATT and SNEGSKA (reference sequence). The CDR3 loop is CSGILPTGDVSPLHF. The CDR3 DNA reads TGCAGTGGTATTCTCCCCACAGGGGATGTTTCACCCCTCCACTTT.

This clonotype has a count of ten or more. The genes are TRBV11-2 and TRBJ2-5, with TRBD1 as a possible D gene (6 bases). The CDR3 covers 15 residues. CDR1 SGHAT and CDR2 FQNNGV come from the germline V gene. V lost 7 bases and J lost 2, with 17 bases in between. In nucleotides, the CDR3 is TGTGCCAGCAAGGTGGTCGGGACAACTCAAGAGACCCAGTACTTC. This codes for CASKVVGTTQETQYF.

At least ten counts were recorded for this clonotype. At one end, the junction sequence differs from germline, possibly due to a read error. The rearrangement uses TRBV6-5 and TRBJ1-4; D ambiguous. The CDR3 consists of 13 residues. Per the germline V gene, CDR1 is MNHEY and CDR2 is SVGAGI. The CDR3 loop is CASSYFANEKLFF. The DNA of the CDR3 is TGTGCCAGCAGTTACTTCGCTAACGAAAAACTGTTTTTT.

This clonotype was detected many times. The chain carries TRBV28 and TRBJ2-7; D gene ambiguous. The ends were cut back, 8 bases at V and 4 bases at J, with 9 bases in the middle. The V gene's germline CDR1 is MDHEN and CDR2 SYDVKM. This CDR3 has 11 amino acids. In DNA form, the CDR3 reads TGTGCCAGCGTTCAGAGGTACGAGCAGTACTTC. Its protein product is CASVQRYEQYF.

This clonotype was seen ten or more times. This chain joins TRBV7-6 and TRBJ2-1; D uncertain. The CDR3 has 13 amino acids. Germline CDR1 and CDR2: SGHVS and FNYEAQ. V was pared by 5 bases and J by 3 bases, with 8 bases between. CDR3 coding DNA: TGTGCCAGCAGCCCTTCGCGCTACAATGAGCAGTTCTTC. Translating it yields CASSPSRYNEQFF.

This clonotype was seen many times. V is TRBV27 and J is TRBJ2-5, with D perhaps being TRBD1 or TRBD2 (6 bases each). Germline V gives CDR1 MNHEY, CDR2 SMNVEV (reference sequence). Trimming stripped 7 bases from V and 7 bases from J, with 10 bases between. The CDR3 is 11 amino acids. CDR3 sequence reads: CASTGGGTQYF. The CDR3, as DNA: TGTGCCAGCACCGGGGGCGGGACCCAGTACTTC.

There are a few counts of this clonotype. The chain carries TRBV9 and TRBJ1-5; D not resolved. CDR1 and CDR2 (germline): SGDLS, YYNGEE. This CDR3 is 13 amino acids long. Trimming removed 0 bases at V and 6 bases at J, with 7 bases between. CDR3 nucleotide sequence: TGTGCCAGCAGCGTAGCCCCCTCTCAGCCCCAGCATTTT. Protein product: CASSVAPSQPQHF.

This clonotype has ten or more counts. The gene calls are TRBV7-8 and TRBJ2-1, with TRBD2 matching over 11 bases. Germline loops: CDR1 SGHVS, CDR2 FQNEAQ. This CDR3 has 18 amino acids. V shed 5 bases, J shed 7 bases, and the junction held 16 bases outside the gene matches. DNA of the CDR3: TGTGCCAGCAGCACCCGAGGGGCAGCTAGCGGGGGGAGGAATGAGCAGTTCTTC. It encodes CASSTRGAASGGRNEQFF. The complete variable domain, with remaining parts taken from reference TRBV7-8 and TRBJ2-1, reads GAGVSQSPRYKVAKRGQDVALRCDPISGHVSLFWYQQALGQGPEFLTYFQNEAQLDKSGLPSDRFFAERPEGSVSTLKIQRTQQEDSAVYLCASSTRGAASGGRNEQFFGPGTRLTVL.

This clonotype was seen at least ten times. The V gene is TRBV7-2, the J gene TRBJ1-6, with 8 bases lining up with TRBD1. Germline CDR1 and CDR2: SGHTA and FQGNSA. The V segment lost 0 bases and the J segment 7 bases; nucleotides outside the gene matches: 2. This CDR3 has 15 residues. The chain's CDR3 is CASSLARTGNSPLHF. CDR3 DNA: TGTGCCAGCAGCTTAGCTCGGACAGGGAATTCACCCCTCCACTTT.

This clonotype was detected ten times or more. The chain recombines TRBV7-8 with TRBJ2-7; no definite D call. Germline values: CDR1 SGHVS, CDR2 FQNEAQ. The V end was cut by 3 bases, the J end by 0 bases, with 3 bases between. There are 12 residues in the CDR3. The chain's CDR3 is CASSFDSYEQYF. DNA of the CDR3: TGTGCCAGCAGCTTCGACTCCTACGAGCAGTACTTC.

The rearrangement uses TRBV29-1 and TRBJ2-7; 10 nucleotides align to TRBD1. Germline trimming cut 7 bases from V and 3 bases from J; bases unmatched to any gene: 3. This CDR3 has 12 residues. The germline gives CDR1 SQVTM, CDR2 ANQGSEA. CDR3 region: CSARDRGYEQYF. The CDR3 DNA sequence: TGCAGCGCACGGGACAGGGGCTACGAGCAGTACTTC.

This clonotype occurred many times. The chain employs TRBV7-8 and TRBJ2-6; D remains unclear. CDR1 and CDR2 (germline): SGHVS, FQNEAQ. The length of the CDR3 is 16 residues. Trimming removed 2 bases from V and 0 bases from J, with 8 bases in between. In nucleotides, the CDR3 is TGTGCCAGCAGCTTATCCGGAAGCTCTGGGGCCAACGTCCTGACTTTC. Amino acids: CASSLSGSSGANVLTF.

There are many counts of this clonotype. The gene calls are TRBV5-1 and TRBJ1-2; no clear D. Deletions cut 0 bases from V and 4 bases from J, with 13 bases between. Germline CDR1 reads SGHRS; CDR2 reads YFSETQ. The CDR3 sequence is 15 residues long. CDR3 sequence reads: CASSLERAVSYGYTF. The CDR3 coding sequence is TGCGCCAGCAGCTTGGAAAGGGCAGTGAGCTATGGCTACACCTTC.

This clonotype was seen more than once but under ten times. The gene calls are TRBV11-2 and TRBJ2-3; 7 bases match TRBD1. CDR1 is SGHAT and CDR2 is FQNNGV in the germline V gene. Germline trimming cut 1 base from V and 9 bases from J; bases unmatched to any gene: 13. The CDR3 length is 16 residues. CDR3 loop: CASSLVAQGWVLTQYF. The CDR3 DNA follows: TGTGCCAGCAGCTTAGTGGCACAGGGGTGGGTATTAACGCAGTATTTT.

This clonotype was recorded at least ten times. The V gene is TRBV7-9, the J gene TRBJ1-1; D is unclear. CDR3 size: 14 residues. The V end lost 0 bases, the J end lost 1 base, and 6 bases lay between the germline ends. Germline V lookup: CDR1 SEHNR, CDR2 FQNEAQ (reference sequence). The CDR3 sequence: CASSLAARNTEAFF. CDR3 in DNA: TGTGCCAGCAGCTTAGCGGCTAGGAACACTGAAGCTTTCTTT.

This clonotype was counted many times. The chain links TRBV18 to TRBJ2-5; perhaps TRBD1 as D (5 bases). Trimming cost V 0 bases and J 5 bases, with 10 bases left between them. From germline, CDR1 is KGHSH and CDR2 LQKENI. The CDR3 contains 14 residues. In nucleotides, the CDR3 is TGTGCCAGCTCACCACCTCCAGGGTCGGAGACCCAGTACTTC. Protein: CASSPPPGSETQYF.

Many counts were recorded for this clonotype. The rearrangement uses TRBV20-1 and TRBJ1-1, with 7 bases lining up with TRBD1. V trimming: 3 bases; J trimming: 5 bases; junction bases outside the gene matches: 9. Germline lookup yields CDR1 DFQATT and CDR2 SNEGSKA (reference sequence). The CDR3 covers 14 residues. The CDR3 protein is CSARIPGGGTEAFF. The CDR3 coding sequence is TGCAGTGCTAGGATACCAGGGGGAGGGACTGAAGCTTTCTTT.

This clonotype was observed at least ten times. This chain connects TRBV20-1 to TRBJ1-6; D unclear. Trimming left V 0 bases short and J 9 bases short, with 15 bases between. This CDR3 has 15 amino acids. Germline CDR1 is DFQATT and CDR2 is SNEGSKA (reference sequence). The CDR3 here is CSARDGVGVGSPLHF. Written as DNA, the CDR3 is TGCAGTGCTAGAGATGGTGTGGGTGTGGGTTCACCCCTCCACTTT.

This clonotype was found many times. The genes are TRBV7-8 and TRBJ2-1; 8 bases fit TRBD2. Germline values: CDR1 SGHVS, CDR2 FQNEAQ. J gave up 6 bases and V 5 bases, and 3 bases lay outside the gene matches. The CDR3 length is 13 residues. DNA of the CDR3: TGTGCCAGCAGCAGCGGGGGTCCCAATGAGCAGTTCTTC. It codes for CASSSGGPNEQFF.

This clonotype was recorded many times. This sequence joins TRBV20-1 and TRBJ2-5, with D possibly matching TRBD2 (6 bases). The CDR3 has 15 residues. Trimming stripped 1 base from V and 4 bases from J, with 16 bases between. Germline lookup yields CDR1 DFQATT and CDR2 SNEGSKA (reference sequence). This CDR3 reads CSARALRGSGETQYF. Here the CDR3 DNA reads TGCAGTGCTAGAGCCCTCCGGGGGTCGGGAGAGACCCAGTACTTC.

On this clonotype itself: This may arise from a read error, as a much more abundant clone is one base away. This chain connects TRBV7-2 to TRBJ1-4; 12 bases are shared with TRBD1. This CDR3 region has 14 residues. Unmatched junction bases numbered 6, after V lost 5 bases and J lost 11 bases. Germline loops: CDR1 SGHTA, CDR2 FQGNSA. The CDR3 reads CASSLGQGAGKLFF. The CDR3, as DNA: TGTGCCAGCAGCCTGGGACAGGGGGCCGGGAAACTGTTTTTT.

The table lists this clonotype with many counts. The chain uses TRBV29-1 and TRBJ1-2; 12 nucleotides line up with TRBD1. The CDR3 is 12 residues long. After removal of 8 bases from V and 7 bases from J, the junction contained 5 bases not matched to a gene. Per the germline V gene, CDR1 is SQVTM and CDR2 is ANQGSEA. CDR3 amino acids: CSLGQGAAGYTF. In DNA form, the CDR3 reads TGCAGCTTGGGACAGGGGGCCGCTGGCTACACCTTC.

In this sample, this clonotype turned up many times. The rearrangement links TRBV5-1 to TRBJ1-1; 7 bases are a match to TRBD1. Germline V gene sequence: CDR1 SGHRS, CDR2 YFSETQ. J gave up 11 bases and V 3 bases, and 10 bases lay outside the gene matches. The CDR3 runs 13 residues. The CDR3 here is CASSSQTTGNAFF. The CDR3 nucleotides read TGCGCCAGCAGCTCTCAAACGACAGGGAACGCTTTCTTT.

This clonotype has ten or more counts. The chain couples TRBV20-1 to TRBJ1-2; no clear D. The germline V gene encodes CDR1 DFQATT and CDR2 SNEGSKA (reference sequence). The CDR3 length is 14 residues. Trimming shortened V by 6 bases and J by 1 base, and 15 bases separated the two germline ends. CDR3 protein: CSADQEAGNYGYTF. The DNA of the CDR3 is TGCAGTGCGGACCAGGAGGCGGGTAACTATGGCTACACCTTC.